The source of this T cell receptor beta chain is a study of blood T cell repertoires in COVID-19. The overall study: The origin of the acute and convalescent COVID-19 samples was the United States, Italy and Spain.

Some clones are missing from TCRdb's copy, which holds only in-frame ones; the method was immunoSEQ multiplex PCR. There are about 83,000 clones in the sample; roughly 80% occur only once, and less than 20% lies in the top ten. CDR3 length equals 14 residues. The germline gives CDR1 SGHDT, CDR2 YYEEEE. Trimming removed 0 bases from V and 5 bases from J, with 8 bases in between. This receptor was taken from an elderly woman with acute or convalescent COVID-19. Sequenced: peripheral blood. This chain joins TRBV5-6 and TRBJ2-2; D is possibly TRBD1 (5 bases). CDR3 in amino acids: CASSLARQTGELFF. The CDR3 DNA reads TGTGCCAGCAGCTTGGCCAGACAGACCGGGGAGCTGTTTTTT.